This T cell receptor beta chain came from a study of T cells in Graves' hyperthyroidism and ophthalmopathy. This clonotype was picked up many times. The source material, RNA transcripts, was used to amplify TCR beta CDR3 regions. First-round RT-PCR targeting the TCR CDR3 was performed with the HTBI primer set. In TCRdb, the multiplex PCR reads were re-called with MiXCR into one record per CDR3 protein. The sample lists 500,000 or so distinct CDR3 sequences, 15% to 20% occurring once. Sequencing input: blood. This sequence originates from a woman younger than 45 with Graves' ophthalmopathy.

The CDR3 coding sequence is TGTGCCAGCAGTGAAGGGCGGGGACTAGCGGGACACAACGAGCAGTACTTC. This codes for CASSEGRGLAGHNEQYF. The chain combines TRBV6-1 with TRBJ2-7, with TRBD2 identical over 13 bases. Per the germline V gene, CDR1 is MNHNS and CDR2 is SASEGT. The V and J ends lost 1 base and 5 bases, in that order; junction bases with no gene match: 8. The CDR3 is 17 amino acids.